The 32 T cell receptor beta chains presented below share a single source sample, sequenced in a study of blood T cell repertoires in COVID-19. This table comes from immunoSEQ multiplex PCR, and its TCRdb copy is limited to in-frame clones, with some not included. This sample yields about 210,000 clones, of which approximately 89% are seen a single time; around 4.8% belongs to the top ten. Sequenced: peripheral blood. Receptors originate from a woman in her thirties or forties with acute or convalescent COVID-19.

The J gene is TRBJ1-2, the V gene TRBV19, with D uncertain. The germline V and J ends were trimmed by 3 bases and 4 bases, with 24 bases remaining between them. The CDR3 consists of 18 residues. Germline CDR1 reads LNHDA; CDR2 reads SQIVND (reference sequence). CDR3 amino acids: CASSISRVFTLVGYGYTF. Written as DNA, the CDR3 is TGTGCCAGTAGTATCTCCCGGGTCTTCACCTTAGTTGGCTATGGCTACACCTTC.

The sample holds a few counts of this clone. The chain carries TRBV3-1 (or the pseudogene TRBV3-2) and TRBJ1-2; 7 bases are a match to TRBD1. The V segment lost 1 base and the J segment 7 bases; nucleotides outside the gene matches: 0. Germline V gene data show CDR1 as LGHDT and CDR2 as YNNKEL (reference sequence). This CDR3 is 12 amino acids long. CDR3 protein: CASSQGTGGYTF. CDR3 DNA sequence: TGTGCCAGCAGCCAAGGGACAGGTGGCTACACCTTC.

This chain links TRBV27 with TRBJ2-7; 7 bases are a match to TRBD1. Germline CDR1 is MNHEY and CDR2 is SMNVEV (reference sequence). This CDR3 contains 15 residues. Germline trimming cut 10 bases from V and 2 bases from J; bases unmatched to any gene: 14. Here the CDR3 reads CAIHLPTGTAYEQYV. The CDR3 DNA reads as TGTGCCATCCATCTCCCAACCGGGACAGCCTACGAGCAGTACGTC.

The chain uses TRBV5-4 and TRBJ2-3, with D possibly being TRBD2 (6 bases). The germline V and J ends were trimmed by 4 bases and 7 bases, with 19 bases remaining between them. Germline assignment: CDR1 SGHNT and CDR2 YYREEE (reference sequence). This CDR3 is 15 amino acids long. Here the CDR3 reads CASSREAGGENTQYF. CDR3 in DNA: TGTGCCAGCAGCCGAGAAGCAGGAGGGGAGAATACGCAGTATTTT.

J is TRBJ1-2 and V is TRBV7-2; 10 bases fit TRBD1. The CDR3 is 15 amino acids. Per germline, CDR1 SGHTA and CDR2 FQGNSA. Trimming took 2 bases from V and 5 from J; bases not matched to a gene: 5. CDR3 protein: CASSLMGQGNYGYTF. CDR3 bases: TGTGCCAGCAGCTTAATGGGACAGGGGAATTATGGCTACACCTTC.

J is TRBJ2-5 and V is TRBV2; tentatively, D is TRBD1 (5 bases). Deletions cut 10 bases from V and 4 bases from J, with 13 bases between. Per germline, CDR1 SNHLY and CDR2 FYNNEI. This CDR3 is 12 amino acids long. CDR3 sequence: CATIGRVETQYF. In DNA, the CDR3 is TGTGCCACCATTGGCAGGGTAGAGACCCAGTACTTC.

The chain links TRBV14 to TRBJ2-5; possibly TRBD1 for D (5 bases). The CDR3 loop spans 16 amino acids. The V gene's germline CDR1 is SGHDN and CDR2 FVKESK. V was pared by 2 bases and J by 5 bases, with 18 bases between. CDR3 loop: CASSQLLTESWETQYF. The DNA of the CDR3 is TGTGCCAGCAGCCAATTGCTGACAGAAAGCTGGGAGACCCAGTACTTC.

The chain links TRBV2 to TRBJ2-3, with TRBD2 identical over 10 bases. The ends lost 6 bases at V and 3 bases at J; junction bases unmatched: 0. The CDR3 spans 13 residues. Germline lookup yields CDR1 SNHLY and CDR2 FYNNEI. CDR3 in amino acids: CASRGLATDTQYF. CDR3 coding DNA: TGTGCCAGCAGGGGACTAGCGACAGATACGCAGTATTTT.

The V gene is TRBV2, the J gene TRBJ1-2, with a tentative D call TRBD1 (5 bases). This CDR3 is 15 amino acids long. V gave up 4 bases and J gave up 5 bases, with 17 bases separating them. In germline, CDR1 is SNHLY, CDR2 FYNNEI. The CDR3 protein is CASSGSSTAGYGYTF. The CDR3 bases are TGTGCCAGCAGTGGTAGTTCCACAGCAGGGTATGGCTACACCTTC.

The V call is TRBV4-1, the J call TRBJ1-2, with 9 bases that match TRBD1. Germline V gene data show CDR1 as MGHRA and CDR2 as YSYEKL. The CDR3 consists of 17 residues. With V trimmed by 0 bases and J by 4 bases, 9 bases remained unmatched. This CDR3 is CASSQDRDRATFYGYTF. CDR3 nucleotides: TGCGCCAGCAGCCAAGATAGGGACAGGGCCACCTTCTATGGCTACACCTTC.

V is TRBV19 and J is TRBJ2-5; D is perhaps TRBD1 (6 bases). CDR1 LNHDA and CDR2 SQIVND come from the germline V gene (reference sequence). The CDR3 length is 15 residues. Between the trimmed V and J ends, which lost 10 bases and 7 bases, there was a span of 25 bases. CDR3 coding DNA: TGTGCCACCCTAGACATTGGCGGACAGTCAGGGACCCAGTACTTC. As protein: CATLDIGGQSGTQYF.

The chain couples TRBV4-1 to TRBJ1-2, with TRBD1 matching over 9 bases. Germline V CDR1 and CDR2: MGHRA, YSYEKL. This CDR3 spans 13 amino acids. Trimming at V came to 8 bases and at J to 4 bases, leaving 5 bases not matched to a gene. CDR3 sequence reads: CASWGQGSYGYTF. CDR3 DNA sequence: TGCGCCAGCTGGGGACAGGGAAGCTATGGCTACACCTTC.

The chain recombines TRBV9 with TRBJ2-3; D is perhaps TRBD1 (6 bases). The CDR3 is 15 residues long. The V end was cut by 3 bases, the J end by 6 bases, with 17 bases between. Germline lookup yields CDR1 SGDLS and CDR2 YYNGEE. The CDR3: CASSAEGTPPDTQYF. CDR3 nucleotides: TGTGCCAGCAGCGCCGAAGGGACACCCCCCGATACGCAGTATTTT.

J is TRBJ2-3 and V is TRBV7-7; TRBD2 matches at 11 bases. CDR3 length: 15 residues. Losses at the gene ends were 4 bases for V and 5 bases for J; bases not matched to a gene: 5. Germline values: CDR1 SSHAT, CDR2 FNYEAQ (reference sequence). In DNA, the CDR3 is TGTGCCAGCAGCTCGCTAGCGGGGGGCCGAGATACGCAGTATTTT. Protein product: CASSSLAGGRDTQYF.

This chain connects TRBV12-5 to TRBJ1-2, with D possibly TRBD1 on 5 matching bases. Germline CDR1 LGHNT, CDR2 FRNRAP. Trimming stripped 2 bases from V and 7 bases from J, with 11 bases between. The CDR3 sequence is 13 residues long. CDR3: CASGLSQGGGYTF. Here the CDR3 DNA reads TGTGCTAGTGGTTTGTCTCAGGGAGGTGGCTACACCTTC.

The chain carries TRBV2 and TRBJ1-2, with unresolved D. V was shortened by 4 bases and J by 0 bases, with 9 bases between the two germline ends. There are 14 residues in the CDR3. Germline V gene sequence: CDR1 SNHLY, CDR2 FYNNEI. CDR3: CASSGTVSNYGYTF. In DNA, the CDR3 is TGTGCCAGCAGTGGTACAGTATCTAACTATGGCTACACCTTC.

The rearrangement links TRBV24-1 to TRBJ2-5; D may be TRBD1 (6 bases). The germline V gene encodes CDR1 KGHDR and CDR2 SFDVKD. V was pared by 9 bases and J by 5 bases, with 12 bases between. CDR3 length: 12 amino acids. The CDR3 spells CATSRQAETQYF. The CDR3 coding sequence is TGTGCCACCTCCAGACAGGCCGAGACCCAGTACTTC.

V is TRBV19 and J is TRBJ1-3; TRBD1 is a possible D gene (6 bases). Germline values: CDR1 LNHDA, CDR2 SQIVND (reference sequence). V was pared by 10 bases and J by 2 bases, with 15 bases between. This CDR3 has 14 residues. In nucleotides, the CDR3 is TGTGCCACCGAGACAGGAGAACCTGGAAACACCATATATTTT. This encodes CATETGEPGNTIYF.

The rearrangement joins TRBV6-5 to TRBJ1-1; perhaps TRBD1 as D (6 bases). The CDR3 runs to 10 residues. Looked up from germline, CDR1 is MNHEY and CDR2 is SVGAGI. Trimming took 8 bases from V and 11 from J, leaving 12 bases between them. The chain's CDR3 is CASFGQMAFF. The CDR3, as DNA: TGTGCCAGCTTCGGACAGATGGCTTTCTTT.

This clone has a single count. This chain connects TRBV28 to TRBJ1-3; tentatively, D is TRBD1 (5 bases). The CDR3 consists of 15 residues. Trimming took off 5 bases at V and 0 bases at J, with 11 bases between the two ends. From germline, CDR1 is MDHEN and CDR2 SYDVKM. CDR3 DNA sequence: TGTGCCAGCAGTCTTCCAGGGATCTCTGGAAACACCATATATTTT. Protein sequence: CASSLPGISGNTIYF.

The genes are TRBV27 and TRBJ1-5; D might be TRBD1 (5 bases). From germline, CDR1 is MNHEY and CDR2 SMNVEV (reference sequence). The V end lost 3 bases, the J end lost 9 bases, and 12 bases lay between the germline ends. The CDR3 covers 13 residues. CDR3 loop: CASSLGGYSPQHF. DNA of the CDR3: TGTGCCAGCAGTTTGGGGGGTTACTCGCCCCAGCATTTT.

This clone was observed a single time. This chain connects TRBV2 to TRBJ2-3; the match to TRBD2 covers 11 bases. Trimming removed 3 bases from V and 0 bases from J; junction bases left unmatched: 5. This CDR3 has 17 amino acids. CDR1 SNHLY and CDR2 FYNNEI come from the germline V gene. CDR3 loop: CASSELAGGTSTDTQYF. CDR3 sequence (DNA): TGTGCCAGCAGTGAGCTAGCGGGGGGCACTAGCACAGATACGCAGTATTTT.

The chain uses TRBV30 and TRBJ1-2; D perhaps matches TRBD1 (6 bases). Trimming pared 2 bases from V and 0 bases from J, leaving 10 bases between. This CDR3 has 14 amino acids. Germline CDR1 reads GTSNPN; CDR2 reads SVGIG (reference sequence). CDR3 region: CAWSKDSSNYGYTF. As DNA, the CDR3 is TGTGCCTGGAGTAAGGACAGTTCTAACTATGGCTACACCTTC.

V is TRBV7-9 and J is TRBJ2-7, with D possibly matching TRBD2 (5 bases). This CDR3 comprises 14 residues. CDR1 and CDR2 (germline): SEHNR, FQNEAQ (reference sequence). Trimming took off 1 base at V and 7 bases at J, with 14 bases between the two ends. CDR3 region: CASSLVSPKREQYV. The CDR3 nucleotides read TGTGCCAGCAGCTTAGTCTCCCCGAAGCGGGAGCAGTACGTC.

The CDR3, as DNA: TGTGCCTGGACGGCAGGCTCTGGAAACACCATATATTTT. It encodes CAWTAGSGNTIYF. The rearrangement uses TRBV30 and TRBJ1-3, with D unresolved. The V gene lost 4 bases and the J gene lost 0 bases, with 7 bases spanning the gap. CDR3 length equals 13 residues. Germline assignment: CDR1 GTSNPN and CDR2 SVGIG (reference sequence). Using reference TRBV30 and TRBJ1-3 for the parts outside the CDR3, the full variable domain is SQTIHQWPATLVQPVGSPLSLECTVEGTSNPNLYWYRQAAGRGLQLLFYSVGIGQISSEVPQNLSASRPQDRQFILSSKKLLLSDSGFYLCAWTAGSGNTIYFGEGSWLTVV.

The chain recombines TRBV2 with TRBJ1-4; possibly TRBD1 for D (6 bases). CDR1 and CDR2 (germline): SNHLY, FYNNEI. Trimming stripped 8 bases from V and 0 bases from J, with 28 bases between. The CDR3 spans 20 residues. CDR3 sequence reads: CASLSGPRGTGMATNEKLFF. As DNA, the CDR3 is TGTGCCAGCCTTTCGGGACCCAGGGGTACGGGTATGGCAACTAATGAAAAACTGTTTTTT.

The J gene is TRBJ2-7, the V gene TRBV5-1; D is perhaps TRBD1 (6 bases). Germline V gene lookup returns CDR1 SGHRS and CDR2 YFSETQ. The CDR3 extends over 14 amino acids. V was pared by 0 bases and J by 3 bases, with 10 bases between. The CDR3 spells CASSLGDKGYEQYV. The DNA of the CDR3 is TGCGCCAGCAGCTTGGGGGACAAAGGCTACGAGCAGTACGTC.

This clone was detected only once. This rearrangement joins TRBV3-1 (or the pseudogene TRBV3-2) to TRBJ1-6; weak D call: TRBD1 (6 bases). Germline assignment: CDR1 LGHDT and CDR2 YNNKEL (reference sequence). The V end was cut by 2 bases, the J end by 14 bases, with 19 bases between. The CDR3 length is 15 residues. For the CDR3, the DNA is TGTGCCAGCAGCCAAATTTTCAGGGGTTTACGGACCCTCCACTTT. Translation gives CASSQIFRGLRTLHF.

The chain recombines TRBV6-4 with TRBJ2-3, with D possibly being TRBD1 (6 bases). Per germline, CDR1 MRHNA and CDR2 SNTAGT. This CDR3 has 13 residues. V lost 4 bases and J 3 bases, leaving 8 bases between the germline ends. The CDR3 nucleotides read TGTGCCAGCAGTGGGACAGCAACAGATACGCAGTATTTT. It encodes CASSGTATDTQYF.

This chain connects TRBV9 to TRBJ1-2, with D hard to call. CDR3 size: 18 residues. Germline V gene sequence: CDR1 SGDLS, CDR2 YYNGEE. The V and J ends lost 3 bases and 0 bases respectively, with 21 bases between them. This CDR3 reads CASSEARNSREANYGYTF. The CDR3 coding sequence is TGTGCCAGCAGCGAGGCGAGGAATTCGAGGGAAGCTAACTATGGCTACACCTTC.

The chain couples TRBV24-1 to TRBJ2-1; D uncertain. CDR1 is KGHDR, CDR2 SFDVKD, per germline. There are 15 residues in the CDR3. V was trimmed by 3 bases and J by 5 bases, leaving 13 bases between them. This CDR3 is CATSDRLTINNEQFF. The DNA of the CDR3 is TGTGCCACCAGTGATCGCCTGACAATCAACAATGAGCAGTTCTTC.

J is TRBJ1-2 and V is TRBV27, with 9 bases fitting TRBD1. The CDR3 is 14 residues long. Germline lookup yields CDR1 MNHEY and CDR2 SMNVEV (reference sequence). V lost 5 bases, J lost 4 bases, and 5 bases stayed unmatched. CDR3 nucleotide sequence: TGTGCCAGCAGTGTCGACAGGGGGGTCTATGGCTACACCTTC. Translating it yields CASSVDRGVYGYTF.